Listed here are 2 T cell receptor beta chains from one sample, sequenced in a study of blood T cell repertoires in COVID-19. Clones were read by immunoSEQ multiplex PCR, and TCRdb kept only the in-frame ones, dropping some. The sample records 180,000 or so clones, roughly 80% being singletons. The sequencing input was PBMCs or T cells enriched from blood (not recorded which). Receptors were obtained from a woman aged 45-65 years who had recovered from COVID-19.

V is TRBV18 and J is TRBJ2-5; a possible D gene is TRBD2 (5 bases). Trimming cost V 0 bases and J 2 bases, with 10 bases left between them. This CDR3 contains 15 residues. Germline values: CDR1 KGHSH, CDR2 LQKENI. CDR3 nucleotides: TGTGCCAGCTCACCACCCGGGATCCTACAAGAGACCCAGTACTTC. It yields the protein CASSPPGILQETQYF.

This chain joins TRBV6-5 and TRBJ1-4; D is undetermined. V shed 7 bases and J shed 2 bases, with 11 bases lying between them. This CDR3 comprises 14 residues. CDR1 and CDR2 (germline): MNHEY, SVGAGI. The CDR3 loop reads CASTSGWTNEKLFF. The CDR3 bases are TGTGCCAGCACCTCGGGGTGGACTAATGAAAAACTGTTTTTT.